This T cell receptor (beta chain) was obtained from a study of blood T cells in healthy people across ages. Broader study findings: Underestimates were what the diversity estimates from one million T cells were considered to be.

Sample-barcoded 5' priming and a J-beta primer mix drove a second PCR of roughly 7 to 11 cycles. Using its own MiXCR run on the 5' RACE reads, TCRdb lists one record per CDR3 protein. The data hold about 510,000 distinct CDR3 sequences, with around a quarter observed a single time. This clonotype was recorded a few times. Its cognate antigen is unknown. The trim removed 6 bases at V and 0 bases at J, leaving 12 bases unmatched. Per germline, CDR1 ENHRY and CDR2 SYGVKD. CDR3 size: 17 residues. Separately, the same data were catalogued under a study of T cells of mothers and their children. This second study says: Over 9.5 million TCR beta CDR3 reads were obtained from each mother, and some 3.2 million from each child. Among related mother-child pairs, overlap was slightly higher than in unrelated pairs, though not significantly.

Sequenced material: blood. The chain has TRBV10-3 and TRBJ2-3, with TRBD2 identical over 7 bases. This receptor was taken from a boy aged 2 to 9 in good health. The CDR3, as DNA: TGTGCCATCAGGCCCGGGACTACTAATTCTAGCACAGATACGCAGTATTTT. Translated: CAIRPGTTNSSTDTQYF.